A selection of T cell receptor beta chains follows, all from one sample in a study of T cells after yellow fever vaccination. TCRdb reanalysed the 5' RACE reads using MiXCR and keeps one entry per CDR3 protein. The sample lists roughly 500,000 distinct CDR3 sequences, over 15% occurring once. The sequences come from PBMCs, collected 15 days after the yellow fever booster vaccination. These receptors were collected from a man between 25 and 39 years old who received the YFV17D yellow fever vaccine. The CDR3 runs from the conserved cysteine through the conserved F or W. A D gene is named only where the DNA matches it firmly. The size field is filled for only some rows; it gives once, few, many or a size class.

d_gene: TRBD1
j_gene: TRBJ2-5
abundance: many
v_gene: TRBV27
CDR3nt: TGTGCCAGCAGTTTTAACAGGGGGTCAGAGACCCAGTACTTC
CDR3aa: CASSFNRGSETQYF

d_gene: TRBD2
j_gene: TRBJ2-7
abundance: .
v_gene: TRBV18
CDR3nt: TGTGCCAGCCGGCCGGGGGGGCTCTACGAGCAGTACTTC
CDR3aa: CASRPGGLYEQYF

d_gene: TRBD2
j_gene: TRBJ2-5
abundance: few
v_gene: TRBV7-2
CDR3nt: TGTGCCAGCAGCCGAAACGCAATAGCGGGAGGAGAGACCCAGTACTTC
CDR3aa: CASSRNAIAGGETQYF

d_gene: .
j_gene: TRBJ2-7
abundance: few
v_gene: TRBV20-1
CDR3nt: TGCAGTGCCACGTTGGGGAGGAGCTCCTACGAGCAGTACTTC
CDR3aa: CSATLGRSSYEQYF

d_gene: TRBD1
j_gene: TRBJ2-2
abundance: .
v_gene: TRBV28
CDR3nt: TGTGCCAGCAGTTCACCGGGACAGGCGCCGTCAGGGGAGCTGTTTTTT
CDR3aa: CASSSPGQAPSGELFF

d_gene: .
j_gene: TRBJ1-1
abundance: .
v_gene: TRBV6-1
CDR3nt: TGTGCCAGCAGACCAAGCACAGGGACTAACACTGAAGCTTTCTTT
CDR3aa: CASRPSTGTNTEAFF

d_gene: TRBD1
j_gene: TRBJ1-5
abundance: .
v_gene: TRBV7-2
CDR3nt: TGTGCCAGCAGCTCGACAGGGGGCAATAGCAATCAGCCCCAGCATTTT
CDR3aa: CASSSTGGNSNQPQHF

d_gene: .
j_gene: TRBJ1-1
abundance: few
v_gene: TRBV9
CDR3nt: TGTGCCAGCAGCTTCCTTGGCGGCGGAAACACTGAAGCTTTCTTT
CDR3aa: CASSFLGGGNTEAFF

d_gene: .
j_gene: TRBJ1-2
abundance: .
v_gene: TRBV5-1
CDR3nt: TGCGCCAGCAGCTCCGGGACAATCGATGGCTACACCTTC
CDR3aa: CASSSGTIDGYTF

d_gene: .
j_gene: TRBJ2-5
abundance: few
v_gene: TRBV6-1
CDR3nt: TGTGCCAGCACCCAACACGACAGCTACGGGACCCAGTACTTC
CDR3aa: CASTQHDSYGTQYF

d_gene: .
j_gene: TRBJ1-2
abundance: .
v_gene: TRBV29-1
CDR3nt: TGCAGCGTTGGAGACAGCTACTATGGCTACACCTTC
CDR3aa: CSVGDSYYGYTF

d_gene: .
j_gene: TRBJ2-3
abundance: .
v_gene: TRBV7-2
CDR3nt: TGTGCCAGCAGCCGCCTTTCGGCCAGGGGTGGCTCAGATACGCAGTATTTT
CDR3aa: CASSRLSARGGSDTQYF

d_gene: TRBD2
j_gene: TRBJ2-3
abundance: many
v_gene: TRBV20-1
CDR3nt: TGCAGTGCTAGAAGACGCTCTAGCGGGAGCACAGATACGCAGTATTTT
CDR3aa: CSARRRSSGSTDTQYF

d_gene: TRBD1
j_gene: TRBJ2-2
abundance: .
v_gene: TRBV24-1
CDR3nt: TGTGCCACCAGTGGGGCAGGGGGATTCGGGGAGCTGTTTTTT
CDR3aa: CATSGAGGFGELFF

d_gene: TRBD2
j_gene: TRBJ2-1
abundance: .
v_gene: TRBV2
CDR3nt: TGTGCCAGCAGTGGTCCGGGGAAGCGGGAGTCTTACAATGAGCAGTTCTTC
CDR3aa: CASSGPGKRESYNEQFF

d_gene: TRBD2
j_gene: TRBJ2-1
abundance: few
v_gene: TRBV4-3
CDR3nt: TGCGCCAGCAGCCCACGGACTAGCGGGAGGGAGTACAATGAGCAGTTCTTC
CDR3aa: CASSPRTSGREYNEQFF

d_gene: .
j_gene: TRBJ1-1
abundance: .
v_gene: TRBV20-1
CDR3nt: TGCAGTGCTAGAACCGAGGGGCGACGGAACACTGAAGCTTTCTTT
CDR3aa: CSARTEGRRNTEAFF

d_gene: TRBD2
j_gene: TRBJ2-7
abundance: .
v_gene: TRBV19
CDR3nt: TGTGCCAGTATGGGGCGCGCGGCCGGGACTAGCGGTGAGCAGTACTTC
CDR3aa: CASMGRAAGTSGEQYF

d_gene: TRBD2
j_gene: TRBJ2-1
abundance: .
v_gene: TRBV10-1
CDR3nt: TGCGCCAGCAGTGAGAGTAGCGGGAGGGCGTACAATGAGCAGTTCTTC
CDR3aa: CASSESSGRAYNEQFF

d_gene: .
j_gene: TRBJ2-1
abundance: .
v_gene: TRBV6-5
CDR3nt: TGTGCCAGCAGTTACCCGGGGAGAGGGGACTCCTACAATGAGCAGTTCTTC
CDR3aa: CASSYPGRGDSYNEQFF

d_gene: .
j_gene: TRBJ2-5
abundance: .
v_gene: TRBV2
CDR3nt: TGTGCCAGCAGTGATAGGGAGGAGGAAGAGACCCAGTACTTC
CDR3aa: CASSDREEEETQYF

d_gene: .
j_gene: TRBJ2-4
abundance: few
v_gene: TRBV5-1
CDR3nt: TGCGCCAGCAGCTTGGTTGGGTCGGACATTCAGTACTTC
CDR3aa: CASSLVGSDIQYF

d_gene: TRBD2
j_gene: TRBJ2-1
abundance: .
v_gene: TRBV20-1
CDR3nt: TGCAGTGCTAGAGATGCCACTAGCGGGAGGTGGTATGAGCAGTTCTTC
CDR3aa: CSARDATSGRWYEQFF

d_gene: .
j_gene: TRBJ2-3
abundance: few
v_gene: TRBV18
CDR3nt: TGTGCCAGCTCACCACAAAGCTCAGATACGCAGTATTTT
CDR3aa: CASSPQSSDTQYF

d_gene: TRBD2
j_gene: TRBJ2-7
abundance: .
v_gene: TRBV4-2
CDR3nt: TGTGCCAGCAGCGGAAGAGTCCTAGCGGGAGGGCTGTACTTC
CDR3aa: CASSGRVLAGGLYF

d_gene: TRBD1
j_gene: TRBJ2-7
abundance: .
v_gene: TRBV10-3
CDR3nt: TGTGCCATCAAAGCGGACAGGGGTGATTACGAGCAGTACTTC
CDR3aa: CAIKADRGDYEQYF

d_gene: TRBD1
j_gene: TRBJ2-4
abundance: .
v_gene: TRBV20-1
CDR3nt: TGCAGTGCCCGCCAGGGGGCCAGGGTGGCCAAAAACATTCAGTACTTC
CDR3aa: CSARQGARVAKNIQYF

d_gene: TRBD1
j_gene: TRBJ2-1
abundance: .
v_gene: TRBV5-1
CDR3nt: TGCGCCAGCAGCCCTGTCCCGGGACAGGGAGGGATATCTAATGAGCAGTTCTTC
CDR3aa: CASSPVPGQGGISNEQFF

d_gene: TRBD1
j_gene: TRBJ1-5
abundance: few
v_gene: TRBV5-6
CDR3nt: TGTGCCAGCAGCTACCGGGACAGGGGAACCCAGCCCCAGCATTTT
CDR3aa: CASSYRDRGTQPQHF

d_gene: .
j_gene: TRBJ2-1
abundance: .
v_gene: TRBV20-1
CDR3nt: TGCAGTGCTAGGCCTGGTGCGGATGAGCAGTTCTTC
CDR3aa: CSARPGADEQFF

d_gene: .
j_gene: TRBJ2-1
abundance: few
v_gene: TRBV6-2/TRBV6-3
CDR3nt: TGTGCCAGCAGTTACTGGACGGGAGAGGAGCAGTTCTTC
CDR3aa: CASSYWTGEEQFF

d_gene: .
j_gene: TRBJ2-1
abundance: .
v_gene: TRBV29-1
CDR3nt: TGCAGCGTTGTGGGGACAACCTTCGGAGGCCCCTACAATGAGCAGTTCTTC
CDR3aa: CSVVGTTFGGPYNEQFF

d_gene: .
j_gene: TRBJ2-1
abundance: .
v_gene: TRBV12-5
CDR3nt: TGTGCTAGTGGTTTGGAAACCACAGGTGAGCAGTTCTTC
CDR3aa: CASGLETTGEQFF

d_gene: TRBD1
j_gene: TRBJ2-1
abundance: .
v_gene: TRBV12-3/TRBV12-4
CDR3nt: TGTGCCAGCAGTATCCGACAGGGGGTGGGGAATGAGCAGTTCTTC
CDR3aa: CASSIRQGVGNEQFF

d_gene: .
j_gene: TRBJ2-7
abundance: few
v_gene: TRBV11-3
CDR3nt: TGTGCCAGCAGAGCGGACAATCCCTCCTACGAGCAGTACTTC
CDR3aa: CASRADNPSYEQYF

d_gene: .
j_gene: TRBJ1-1
abundance: few
v_gene: TRBV7-2
CDR3nt: TGTGCCAGCAGCTTGGGGCCTCGAACTGAAGCTTTCTTT
CDR3aa: CASSLGPRTEAFF

d_gene: TRBD2
j_gene: TRBJ2-1
abundance: .
v_gene: TRBV7-9
CDR3nt: TGTGCCAGCAGCTCCCAGACTAGCGGGAGGTTTGAGCAGTTCTTC
CDR3aa: CASSSQTSGRFEQFF

d_gene: .
j_gene: TRBJ2-1
abundance: few
v_gene: TRBV7-9
CDR3nt: TGTGCCAGCAGTAAAGATCGGTATGAGCAGTTCTTC
CDR3aa: CASSKDRYEQFF

d_gene: .
j_gene: TRBJ1-1
abundance: .
v_gene: TRBV5-1
CDR3nt: TGCGCCAGCAGCTGGGGGGTGAGTTTGGCTGAAGCTTTCTTT
CDR3aa: CASSWGVSLAEAFF

d_gene: .
j_gene: TRBJ2-7
abundance: few
v_gene: TRBV20-1
CDR3nt: TGCAGTGCTAGAGGGGGCGGGAACTCCTACGAGCAGTACTTC
CDR3aa: CSARGGGNSYEQYF

d_gene: .
j_gene: TRBJ2-1
abundance: .
v_gene: TRBV3-1
CDR3nt: TGTGCCAGCAAGCAAAGCCCCCACAATGAGCAGTTCTTC
CDR3aa: CASKQSPHNEQFF

d_gene: .
j_gene: TRBJ2-7
abundance: .
v_gene: TRBV30
CDR3nt: TGTGCCTGGAGTGTACTGAGGGGGGTCTACGAGCAGTACTTC
CDR3aa: CAWSVLRGVYEQYF

d_gene: TRBD2
j_gene: TRBJ2-1
abundance: .
v_gene: TRBV3-1
CDR3nt: TGTGCCAGCAGCCGCGCGACTAGCGGGTTCTACAATGAGCAGTTCTTC
CDR3aa: CASSRATSGFYNEQFF

d_gene: .
j_gene: TRBJ1-1
abundance: few
v_gene: TRBV14
CDR3nt: TGTGCCAGCAGCCAAGAGGGGGTTGGGACATCCGTTGTGAACACTGAAGCTTTCTTT
CDR3aa: CASSQEGVGTSVVNTEAFF

d_gene: .
j_gene: TRBJ2-2
abundance: few
v_gene: TRBV18
CDR3nt: TGTGCCAGCTCACCACTTGGGGTCGAAGGGAACACCGGGGAGCTGTTTTTT
CDR3aa: CASSPLGVEGNTGELFF

d_gene: .
j_gene: TRBJ2-3
abundance: .
v_gene: TRBV24-1
CDR3nt: TGTGCCACCAGTGATACGTCAAGCGGACGCACAGATACGCAGTATTTT
CDR3aa: CATSDTSSGRTDTQYF

d_gene: TRBD2
j_gene: TRBJ2-2
abundance: many
v_gene: TRBV12-3/TRBV12-4
CDR3nt: TGTGCCAGCAGTTTCGCGGGGGGGAACACCGGGGAGCTGTTTTTT
CDR3aa: CASSFAGGNTGELFF

d_gene: TRBD2
j_gene: TRBJ2-2
abundance: many
v_gene: TRBV6-4
CDR3nt: TGTGCCAGCAGTCAGCGGGAGGCCCCCACCGGGGAGCTGTTTTTT
CDR3aa: CASSQREAPTGELFF

d_gene: .
j_gene: TRBJ2-7
abundance: .
v_gene: TRBV7-6
CDR3nt: TGTGCCAGCAGCCAGGACCCGGCCTACGAGCAGTACTTC
CDR3aa: CASSQDPAYEQYF

d_gene: TRBD1
j_gene: TRBJ2-7
abundance: .
v_gene: TRBV9
CDR3nt: TGTGCCAGCAGCGCCTTAGGACAGGGGGCTGGGGAGCAGTACTTC
CDR3aa: CASSALGQGAGEQYF

d_gene: TRBD1
j_gene: TRBJ1-5
abundance: .
v_gene: TRBV6-2/TRBV6-3
CDR3nt: TGTGCCAGCAACTACAGGGGGCTTCAGCAGCCCCAGCATTTT
CDR3aa: CASNYRGLQQPQHF

d_gene: .
j_gene: TRBJ2-7
abundance: .
v_gene: TRBV15
CDR3nt: TGTGCCACCTCCCAGGGATGGCAGAAATACGAGCAGTACTTC
CDR3aa: CATSQGWQKYEQYF

d_gene: .
j_gene: TRBJ2-3
abundance: few
v_gene: TRBV7-2
CDR3nt: TGTGCCAGCAGCCCGGTGCTGGATACGCAGTATTTT
CDR3aa: CASSPVLDTQYF

d_gene: .
j_gene: TRBJ2-7
abundance: once
v_gene: TRBV29-1
CDR3nt: TGCAGCGTTAGGGTCTGGAGCTACGAGCAGTACTTC
CDR3aa: CSVRVWSYEQYF

d_gene: TRBD2
j_gene: TRBJ2-3
abundance: few
v_gene: TRBV19
CDR3nt: TGTGCCAGTAGTAGGACTAGCGGGAGAATAGATACGCAGTATTTT
CDR3aa: CASSRTSGRIDTQYF

d_gene: .
j_gene: TRBJ2-3
abundance: many
v_gene: TRBV10-3
CDR3nt: TGTGCCAGCCAGTCGATCGGGACTCCGGCGGTAGATACGCAGTATTTT
CDR3aa: CASQSIGTPAVDTQYF

d_gene: .
j_gene: TRBJ2-5
abundance: few
v_gene: TRBV10-2
CDR3nt: TGCGCCAGCAGTGAGTTGGGGGTGGCAGAGACCCAGTACTTC
CDR3aa: CASSELGVAETQYF